Listed below are T cell receptor beta chains from one sample, sequenced in a study of blood T cell repertoires in COVID-19. Here immunoSEQ multiplex PCR was the method, and the copy in TCRdb shows in-frame clones only, minus some. The repertoire holds around 260,000 clones, with less than 90% as singletons. The sequenced sample was peripheral blood. The receptors stem from a man in his sixties with acute or convalescent COVID-19. Each CDR3 is given with its conserved first and last residue. Fields, in order: V gene, J gene, CDR3 protein.

V gene: TRBV7-7
J gene: TRBJ2-3
CDR3 protein: CASSLGPLAGGKRDTQYF

V gene: TRBV6-5
J gene: TRBJ2-3
CDR3 protein: CASSYGGQTTDTQYF

V gene: TRBV5-1
J gene: TRBJ2-5
CDR3 protein: CASSLQGDPQETQYF

V gene: TRBV18
J gene: TRBJ2-7
CDR3 protein: CASSPNSFYEQYF

V gene: TRBV27
J gene: TRBJ2-7
CDR3 protein: CASSLLGTATVYEQYF

V gene: TRBV9
J gene: TRBJ2-7
CDR3 protein: CASSDGQAYEQYF

V gene: TRBV5-1
J gene: TRBJ1-1
CDR3 protein: CASSPGSEYTEAFF

V gene: TRBV4-1
J gene: TRBJ2-3
CDR3 protein: CASSQDFRDRHLTDTQYF

V gene: TRBV11-2
J gene: TRBJ1-2
CDR3 protein: CASSLGTGGGYGYTF

V gene: TRBV4-2
J gene: TRBJ2-3
CDR3 protein: CASSQVSGGDTQYF

V gene: TRBV5-1
J gene: TRBJ2-7
CDR3 protein: CASSPTGGGTMSYEQYF

V gene: TRBV11-2
J gene: TRBJ2-1
CDR3 protein: CASSFWGTSPLYNEQFF

V gene: TRBV4-2
J gene: TRBJ2-7
CDR3 protein: CASARDGTSGYEQYF

V gene: TRBV5-4
J gene: TRBJ2-2
CDR3 protein: CASSWGRGSGTGELFF

V gene: TRBV18
J gene: TRBJ1-2
CDR3 protein: CASSPSRVNYGYTF

V gene: TRBV6-5
J gene: TRBJ2-7
CDR3 protein: CASKPGQSTYEQYF

V gene: TRBV5-1
J gene: TRBJ2-1
CDR3 protein: CASSLGLLTSGRNEQFF

V gene: TRBV30
J gene: TRBJ1-2
CDR3 protein: CAWSGVTGGLIDYGYTF

V gene: TRBV11-2
J gene: TRBJ2-7
CDR3 protein: CASRRAGGYEQYF

V gene: TRBV5-4
J gene: TRBJ2-3
CDR3 protein: CASSFLQVSTDTQYF

V gene: TRBV18
J gene: TRBJ1-1
CDR3 protein: CASSPPNTGQNTEAFF

V gene: TRBV4-1
J gene: TRBJ2-1
CDR3 protein: CASSQDLSGGGHARGFF

V gene: TRBV19
J gene: TRBJ1-6
CDR3 protein: CASRQGSYNSPLHF

V gene: TRBV7-3
J gene: TRBJ2-3
CDR3 protein: CASSPQRGGPTDTQYF

V gene: TRBV2
J gene: TRBJ2-7
CDR3 protein: CASSAQGYEQYF

V gene: TRBV6-5
J gene: TRBJ1-2
CDR3 protein: CASSYDLGGNYGYTF

V gene: TRBV18
J gene: TRBJ2-5
CDR3 protein: CASSPGTGGLQETQYF

V gene: TRBV6-5
J gene: TRBJ2-7
CDR3 protein: CASSSPGQGYYEQYF

V gene: TRBV3-1/TRBV3-2
J gene: TRBJ1-1
CDR3 protein: CASSPGQRGTEAFF

V gene: TRBV28
J gene: TRBJ2-2
CDR3 protein: CASSFANTGELFF

V gene: TRBV24-1
J gene: TRBJ1-1
CDR3 protein: CATTLGEGNTEAFF

V gene: TRBV3-1/TRBV3-2
J gene: TRBJ2-7
CDR3 protein: CASSQVAGGYEQYF

V gene: TRBV18
J gene: TRBJ2-7
CDR3 protein: CASSPDSEQYF

V gene: TRBV20-1
J gene: TRBJ1-1
CDR3 protein: CSAREQNEAFF

V gene: TRBV18
J gene: TRBJ1-2
CDR3 protein: CASSPRTGPATNYGYTF

V gene: TRBV6-2/TRBV6-3
J gene: TRBJ2-1
CDR3 protein: CASSWGLAIYNEQFF

V gene: TRBV2
J gene: TRBJ2-2
CDR3 protein: CASTGTGGTGELFF

V gene: TRBV7-9
J gene: TRBJ1-2
CDR3 protein: CASNRTGNYGYTF

V gene: TRBV5-1
J gene: TRBJ1-1
CDR3 protein: CASSLEGQGVKMAFF

V gene: TRBV5-1
J gene: TRBJ1-4
CDR3 protein: CASSRGQGIEKLFF

V gene: TRBV12-3/TRBV12-4
J gene: TRBJ1-1
CDR3 protein: CASSLRHYTEAFF

V gene: TRBV7-7
J gene: TRBJ2-5
CDR3 protein: CASSPGTYQETQYF

V gene: TRBV7-9
J gene: TRBJ2-1
CDR3 protein: CASSLGTYNEQFF

V gene: TRBV7-6
J gene: TRBJ2-7
CDR3 protein: CASSLAAGLAMGYEQYF

V gene: TRBV10-3
J gene: TRBJ2-5
CDR3 protein: CAIAGNEETQYF

V gene: TRBV2
J gene: TRBJ1-5
CDR3 protein: CASSDVYSNQPQHF

V gene: TRBV19
J gene: TRBJ1-6
CDR3 protein: CASSYDRYYNSPLHF

V gene: TRBV19
J gene: TRBJ1-4
CDR3 protein: CASRRASTNEKLFF

V gene: TRBV5-1
J gene: TRBJ2-4
CDR3 protein: CASSLSGGLAKNIQYF

V gene: TRBV7-8
J gene: TRBJ2-2
CDR3 protein: CASSSTGTATGELFF

V gene: TRBV5-1
J gene: TRBJ1-3
CDR3 protein: CASSLRQGGNTIYF

V gene: TRBV7-9
J gene: TRBJ1-3
CDR3 protein: CASSFGQGRTGNTIYF

V gene: TRBV19
J gene: TRBJ2-1
CDR3 protein: CASSPDSSEYNEQFF

V gene: TRBV7-9
J gene: TRBJ1-1
CDR3 protein: CASSLGPGSMNTEAFF

V gene: TRBV7-2
J gene: TRBJ2-2
CDR3 protein: CASSRTRFTGELFF